The 32 T cell receptor beta chains below come from one sample, sequenced in a study of T cell repertoires in cytomegalovirus infection. Via MiXCR, TCRdb re-called the reads, giving one row per CDR3 protein. The sample lists hundreds of thousands of distinct CDR3 sequences, about 33% occurring once. Their antigens remain unidentified. Sample: cultured PBMCs, taken from culture after CMV antigen stimulation. These TCRs come from a human donor in good health (CMV status not recorded). Some clones in this sample may be carry-over from other donors' samples.

The chain couples TRBV7-2 to TRBJ1-5; unclear D gene. CDR1 is SGHTA and CDR2 is FQGNSA in the germline V gene. Trimming removed 0 bases at V and 4 bases at J, with 13 bases between. This CDR3 is 16 amino acids long. Here the CDR3 reads CASSLARSRINQPQHF. The CDR3 DNA follows: TGTGCCAGCAGCTTAGCCCGGTCACGGATAAATCAGCCCCAGCATTTT. Supplemented by reference TRBV7-2 and TRBJ1-5, the full variable domain reads GAGVSQSPSNKVTEKGKDVELRCDPISGHTALYWYRQSLGQGLEFLIYFQGNSAPDKSGLPSDRFSAERTGGSVSTLTIQRTQQEDSAVYLCASSLARSRINQPQHFGDGTRLSIL.

Only a few counts were recorded for this clonotype. The rearrangement links TRBV6-1 to TRBJ2-7; 9 nucleotides align to TRBD1. Germline CDR1 and CDR2: MNHNS and SASEGT. The CDR3 is 15 residues long. After removal of 5 bases from V and 0 bases from J, the junction contained 5 bases not matched to a gene. CDR3 DNA: TGTGCCAGCAGTCGGGACAGGGCGGGCTCCTACGAGCAGTACTTC. Its protein product is CASSRDRAGSYEQYF.

This clonotype came up a few times. The chain has TRBV12-3 or TRBV12-4 and TRBJ2-2; perhaps TRBD2 as D (5 bases). This CDR3 contains 12 residues. The V gene lost 6 bases and the J gene lost 10 bases, with 12 bases spanning the gap. The CDR3 is CASSLLEEELFF. The CDR3 DNA follows: TGTGCCAGCAGCCTACTAGAGGAGGAGCTGTTTTTT.

The table lists this clonotype with a few counts. The J gene is TRBJ2-5, the V gene TRBV5-4; TRBD2 matches 11 bases. Germline CDR1 and CDR2: SGHNT and YYREEE (reference sequence). This CDR3 region has 15 residues. J lost 3 bases, V lost 4 bases, and 5 bases had no gene match. The CDR3 spells CASSHGTSGKETQYF. The CDR3 DNA reads TGTGCCAGCAGCCACGGGACTAGCGGCAAAGAGACCCAGTACTTC.

This chain joins TRBV9 and TRBJ2-5, with D tentatively TRBD2 (6 bases). Trimming removed 1 base at V and 7 bases at J, with 17 bases between. In germline, CDR1 is SGDLS, CDR2 YYNGEE. CDR3 size: 15 residues. Here the CDR3 DNA reads TGTGCCAGCAGCGTAAGCGGAGGGACCGACGGGACCCAGTACTTC. Translation gives CASSVSGGTDGTQYF.

The CDR3 sequence is CASSSSVWTSGYNEQFF. CDR3 coding DNA: TGTGCCAGCAGCTCTTCGGTTTGGACTAGCGGTTACAATGAGCAGTTCTTC. V gene TRBV7-9 combines with J gene TRBJ2-1; 10 nucleotides agree with TRBD2. Germline values: CDR1 SEHNR, CDR2 FQNEAQ (reference sequence). J gave up 4 bases and V 4 bases, and 10 bases lay outside the gene matches. The CDR3 length is 17 residues.

A few counts support this clonotype. The rearrangement links TRBV12-3 or TRBV12-4 to TRBJ2-7; D gene ambiguous. V lost 1 base, J lost 6 bases, and 10 bases lay in between. This CDR3 spans 13 amino acids. CDR3 region: CASSLEGRREQYF. In DNA, the CDR3 is TGTGCCAGCAGTTTAGAGGGCCGGCGCGAGCAGTACTTC.

This clonotype was recorded once. V gene TRBV12-3 or TRBV12-4 combines with J gene TRBJ2-7; D is perhaps TRBD1 (6 bases). The CDR3 covers 15 residues. Deletions cut 6 bases from V and 3 bases from J, with 18 bases between. CDR3 sequence (DNA): TGTGCCAGCAGCCCTACGCAGGGGCGTCACTACGAGCAGTACTTC. Translated, it gives CASSPTQGRHYEQYF.

This clonotype was counted at least ten times. The chain links TRBV7-2 to TRBJ1-5; TRBD1 is a possible D gene (6 bases). The germline CDR1 and CDR2 sequences are SGHTA and FQGNSA. Trimming stripped 4 bases from V and 7 bases from J, with 20 bases between. This CDR3 is built from 16 residues. CDR3: CASSWKETGGWQPQHF. CDR3 DNA sequence: TGTGCCAGCAGCTGGAAAGAGACAGGAGGATGGCAGCCCCAGCATTTT.

The chain uses TRBV7-2 and TRBJ2-7, with D perhaps matching TRBD1 (5 bases). Trimming took off 6 bases at V and 1 base at J, with 13 bases between the two ends. Germline V gives CDR1 SGHTA, CDR2 FQGNSA. This CDR3 is 14 amino acids long. CDR3 in amino acids: CASSINRRSYEQYF. In DNA, the CDR3 is TGTGCCAGCAGTATAAACAGGAGATCCTACGAGCAGTACTTC.

CDR3 in amino acids: CASSFQRGNHNEQFF. For the CDR3, the DNA is TGTGCCAGCAGTTTTCAGCGGGGGAACCACAATGAGCAGTTCTTC. The rearrangement joins TRBV2 to TRBJ2-1, with TRBD2 identical over 8 bases. Germline V gene sequence: CDR1 SNHLY, CDR2 FYNNEI. Unmatched junction bases numbered 8, after V lost 5 bases and J lost 5 bases. This CDR3 is 15 amino acids long.

This clonotype turned up a few times. The chain joins TRBV7-9 to TRBJ1-1, with D unresolved. The CDR3 has 15 residues. Germline V gene lookup returns CDR1 SEHNR and CDR2 FQNEAQ (reference sequence). Trimming shortened V by 5 bases and J by 5 bases, and 18 bases separated the two germline ends. CDR3 nucleotide sequence: TGTGCCAGCAGCCCTGACTGGACCAGAGGGACTGAAGCTTTCTTT. This codes for CASSPDWTRGTEAFF. The full variable domain, completed using reference TRBV7-9 and TRBJ1-1, is DTGVSQNPRHKITKRGQNVTFRCDPISEHNRLYWYRQTLGQGPEFLTYFQNEAQLEKSRLLSDRFSAERPKGSFSTLEIQRTEQGDSAMYLCASSPDWTRGTEAFFGQGTRLTVV.

V gene TRBV28 combines with J gene TRBJ1-3; D gene unclear. V was trimmed by 6 bases and J by 6 bases, leaving 9 bases between them. The CDR3 loop spans 12 amino acids. Germline loops: CDR1 MDHEN, CDR2 SYDVKM. For the CDR3, the DNA is TGTGCCAGCAGGAGAGAAATAAACACCATATATTTT. It is translated as CASRREINTIYF.

This chain joins TRBV28 and TRBJ2-3, with 8 bases matching TRBD2. V was clipped by 2 bases and J by 5 bases; unmatched bases: 9. This CDR3 is 16 amino acids long. Germline-derived CDR1 and CDR2 are MDHEN and SYDVKM. The CDR3 loop is CASSLTGAGGRDTQYF. CDR3 DNA: TGTGCCAGCAGTTTAACCGGGGCGGGGGGCCGAGATACGCAGTATTTT.

The chain employs TRBV12-3 or TRBV12-4 and TRBJ1-1; D call uncertain. V was pared by 2 bases and J by 3 bases, with 7 bases between. The CDR3 contains 13 residues. The CDR3 sequence is CASSLLADTEAFF. In nucleotides, the CDR3 is TGTGCCAGCAGTTTATTGGCGGACACTGAAGCTTTCTTT.

V gene TRBV6-2 or TRBV6-3 combines with J gene TRBJ2-1; TRBD1 is a possible D gene (6 bases). This CDR3 region has 14 residues. Germline CDR1 and CDR2: MNHEY and SVGEGT. The V end lost 5 bases, the J end lost 7 bases, and 15 bases lay between the germline ends. Written as DNA, the CDR3 is TGTGCCAGCAGTCATAACAGGGAGTCGAATGAGCAGTTCTTC. Protein product: CASSHNRESNEQFF.

The chain uses TRBV7-2 and TRBJ1-4; D is possibly TRBD1 (5 bases). The germline V and J ends were trimmed by 3 bases and 8 bases, with 16 bases remaining between them. CDR1 is SGHTA, CDR2 FQGNSA, per germline. The length of the CDR3 is 15 residues. The CDR3 region has the DNA TGTGCCAGCAGCTTTCTTGGCAGGGCTTACGAAAAACTGTTTTTT. The encoded protein is CASSFLGRAYEKLFF.

The sample holds a few counts of this clonotype. The chain has TRBV6-1 and TRBJ1-1; D gene uncertain. The germline CDR1 and CDR2 sequences are MNHNS and SASEGT. Trimming pared 1 base from V and 8 bases from J, leaving 2 bases between. The CDR3 is made up of 10 amino acids. This CDR3 reads CASSEGEAFF. As DNA, the CDR3 is TGTGCCAGCAGTGAAGGCGAAGCTTTCTTT.

V gene TRBV11-2 combines with J gene TRBJ1-2; D gene unclear. The CDR3 is 16 amino acids. The V end lost 4 bases, the J end lost 7 bases, and 22 bases lay between the germline ends. CDR1 and CDR2 from the germline V gene are SGHAT and FQNNGV. In DNA form, the CDR3 reads TGTGCCAGCAGCTACCGACCTTCTCTGCGTGTTAGTGGCTACACCTTC. Encoded protein: CASSYRPSLRVSGYTF.

The chain uses TRBV6-2 or TRBV6-3 and TRBJ2-7, with 12 bases fitting TRBD2. V was pared by 6 bases and J by 8 bases, with 5 bases of the junction left unmatched. This CDR3 spans 13 amino acids. In germline, CDR1 is MNHEY, CDR2 SVGEGT. CDR3 DNA: TGTGCCAGCAGCGCCGGACTAGCGGGGAAGCAGTACTTC. Its translation: CASSAGLAGKQYF.

The sample holds a few counts of this clonotype. V is TRBV19 and J is TRBJ2-2, with D perhaps TRBD2 (6 bases). Trimming took 5 bases from V and 1 from J, leaving 8 bases between them. The CDR3 contains 14 residues. The V gene's germline CDR1 is LNHDA and CDR2 SQIVND (reference sequence). The chain's CDR3 is CASSSSENTGELFF. CDR3 sequence (DNA): TGTGCCAGTAGTTCTAGCGAGAACACCGGGGAGCTGTTTTTT.

The chain recombines TRBV24-1 with TRBJ1-1, with D maybe TRBD1 (5 bases). Trimming cost V 12 bases and J 1 base, with 20 bases left between them. The CDR3 runs to 15 residues. Per germline, CDR1 KGHDR and CDR2 SFDVKD. This CDR3 is CAPGRGDFRNTEAFF. For the CDR3, the DNA is TGTGCCCCGGGGCGGGGGGACTTCCGGAACACTGAAGCTTTCTTT.

The chain has TRBV29-1 and TRBJ2-5; no clear D gene. Looked up from germline, CDR1 is SQVTM and CDR2 is ANQGSEA. The CDR3 extends over 12 amino acids. Trimming left V 3 bases short and J 1 base short, with 6 bases between. This CDR3 reads CSVEAVQETQYF. CDR3 nucleotide sequence: TGCAGCGTTGAGGCAGTCCAAGAGACCCAGTACTTC.

This chain joins TRBV7-2 and TRBJ2-3, with 10 bases lining up with TRBD1. The CDR3 runs 16 residues. Germline V CDR1 and CDR2: SGHTA, FQGNSA. Trimming removed 5 bases from V and 4 bases from J; junction bases left unmatched: 9. CDR3 bases: TGTGCCAGCAGCCCCCCCAGGACAGGGGGAGCAGATACGCAGTATTTT. Protein sequence: CASSPPRTGGADTQYF.

V gene TRBV20-1 combines with J gene TRBJ2-3, with no clear D. Trimming pared 6 bases from V and 2 bases from J, leaving 6 bases between. The CDR3 length is 11 residues. Germline V gives CDR1 DFQATT, CDR2 SNEGSKA (reference sequence). The chain's CDR3 is CSASITDTQYF. The DNA for the CDR3 is TGCAGTGCATCCATCACAGATACGCAGTATTTT.

This clonotype was recorded a few times. One end of the junction is discordant with germline, which a read error may explain. This rearrangement joins TRBV4-1 to TRBJ1-5; TRBD1 is a possible D gene (5 bases). The germline V gene has CDR1 MGHRA and CDR2 YSYEKL. This CDR3 is 14 amino acids long. In DNA, the CDR3 is TGTGCCAGCAGCCAGGGCGGGGGGGATCAGCCCCAGCATTTT. Translating gives CASSQGGGDQPQHF.

Here the CDR3 DNA reads TGTGCCACTAGTACACAGGGTAACTATGGCTACACCTTC. Translation gives CATSTQGNYGYTF. This sequence joins TRBV5-4 and TRBJ1-2; weak D call: TRBD1 (6 bases). The germline V gene encodes CDR1 SGHNT and CDR2 YYREEE (reference sequence). Trimming stripped 9 bases from V and 1 base from J, with 13 bases between. The CDR3 runs 13 residues. The whole variable domain, filled in from reference TRBV5-4 and TRBJ1-2, reads ETGVTQSPTHLIKTRGQQVTLRCSSQSGHNTVSWYQQALGQGPQFIFQYYREEENGRGNFPPRFSGLQFPNYSSELNVNALELDDSALYLCATSTQGNYGYTFGSGTRLTVV.

The rearrangement links TRBV6-1 to TRBJ2-2; maybe TRBD2 (5 bases). CDR1 is MNHNS, CDR2 SASEGT, per germline. The CDR3 is 13 residues long. V lost 4 bases and J 7 bases, leaving 10 bases between the germline ends. CDR3 sequence reads: CASSANSVGELFF. Written as DNA, the CDR3 is TGTGCCAGCAGTGCGAATAGCGTCGGGGAGCTGTTTTTT.

This clonotype showed up just a few times. The chain is built from TRBV7-8 and TRBJ2-7; TRBD2 matches 8 bases. The ends lost 3 bases at V and 3 bases at J; junction bases unmatched: 4. The CDR3 sequence is 14 residues long. Looked up from germline, CDR1 is SGHVS and CDR2 is FQNEAQ. The CDR3 coding sequence is TGTGCCAGCAGCTTCTCAACTAGCGGCTACGAGCAGTACTTC. Translation: CASSFSTSGYEQYF. Complete variable domain (other parts from reference TRBV7-8 and TRBJ2-7): GAGVSQSPRYKVAKRGQDVALRCDPISGHVSLFWYQQALGQGPEFLTYFQNEAQLDKSGLPSDRFFAERPEGSVSTLKIQRTQQEDSAVYLCASSFSTSGYEQYFGPGTRLTVT.

The chain couples TRBV12-3 or TRBV12-4 to TRBJ2-1; D unresolved. Deletions cut 8 bases from V and 8 bases from J, with 13 bases between. The CDR3 spans 12 residues. CDR3 loop: CASRPGRDEQFF. Written as DNA, the CDR3 is TGTGCCAGCCGCCCCGGAAGGGATGAGCAGTTCTTC.

V usage is TRBV7-2 and J usage is TRBJ2-4; D call uncertain. Deletions cut 6 bases from V and 7 bases from J, with 19 bases between. Germline CDR1 and CDR2: SGHTA and FQGNSA. The CDR3 totals 15 residues. This chain's CDR3 is CASRLILEGPNIQYF. CDR3 nucleotides: TGTGCCAGCAGGCTCATACTCGAAGGACCGAACATTCAGTACTTC.

This rearrangement joins TRBV4-1 to TRBJ1-5; 9 bases align to TRBD1. CDR3 length: 18 residues. Germline loops: CDR1 MGHRA, CDR2 YSYEKL. Germline trimming cut 1 base from V and 0 bases from J; bases unmatched to any gene: 7. This CDR3 is CASSQGGQGRNSNQPQHF. In DNA, the CDR3 is TGCGCCAGCAGCCAAGGGGGACAGGGAAGAAATAGCAATCAGCCCCAGCATTTT.